This record concerns one TCR beta chain sequence. Its target is not known. These data are taken from a study of shared clonotypes between healthy human individuals. Background on the study: Contributing individuals were two females and three males aged 18 to 49.

Points from the study as a whole: Generation probabilities were higher for clonotypes shared across all four sorted-subset donors than for unshared ones. It was expected that sequencing depth would affect clonotype sharing among donors.

Naive CD8 populations comprised CD45RO-negative cells positively selected for CCR7, excluding terminally differentiated effector memory CD45RA+ cells. V shed 7 bases and J 2 bases; nucleotides not matched to a gene: 11. The CDR3 spans 14 residues. Germline lookup yields CDR1 GTSNPN and CDR2 SVGIG (reference sequence). The genomic DNA of each subset was split evenly across several immunoSEQ plates. Sequenced by immunoSEQ multiplex PCR; TCRdb stores in-frame clones only, minus some. The sample includes around 2.1 million clones, just over 90% of them seen just once. V usage is TRBV30 and J usage is TRBJ2-7, with TRBD2 matching over 7 bases. Sequenced material: naive CD8+ T cells from PBMCs. This receptor was identified in a man aged 18 to 30 in good health. Some clones in this sample may be carry-over from other donors' samples. CDR3 sequence (DNA): TGTGCCTCTGTGCCCGGGGAGGGCCCCTACGAGCAGTACTTC. Its translation: CASVPGEGPYEQYF.